The T cell receptor (beta chain) under discussion was sequenced for a study of blood T cell repertoires in COVID-19. Study information: Whether acute or convalescent, the COVID-19 samples came from the United States, Italy and Spain.

The CDR3 loop spans 13 amino acids. Germline CDR1 MGHRA, CDR2 YSYEKL. With 4 bases removed from V and 9 bases from J, the gap between germline ends came to 16 bases. Authors' analysis steps: Nucleated cell number was recorded as an estimate derived from reference gene primer amplification. TCRdb keeps only in-frame clones here, not all; method: immunoSEQ multiplex PCR. That table is the source of V, J and clone size, and D and trimming were worked out from the DNA. This sample has hundreds of thousands of clones; around 80% occur once, and the top ten carry around 3.6%. This clone was counted between two and nine times.

The sample comprised peripheral blood. The chain recombines TRBV4-1 with TRBJ2-7; no firm D call. This sequence originates from a woman between 40 and 55 years old with active or convalescent COVID-19. The CDR3 bases are TGCGCCAGCAGCCCAGATTCAGGTTTAGGGCAGTACGTC. Translating gives CASSPDSGLGQYV.